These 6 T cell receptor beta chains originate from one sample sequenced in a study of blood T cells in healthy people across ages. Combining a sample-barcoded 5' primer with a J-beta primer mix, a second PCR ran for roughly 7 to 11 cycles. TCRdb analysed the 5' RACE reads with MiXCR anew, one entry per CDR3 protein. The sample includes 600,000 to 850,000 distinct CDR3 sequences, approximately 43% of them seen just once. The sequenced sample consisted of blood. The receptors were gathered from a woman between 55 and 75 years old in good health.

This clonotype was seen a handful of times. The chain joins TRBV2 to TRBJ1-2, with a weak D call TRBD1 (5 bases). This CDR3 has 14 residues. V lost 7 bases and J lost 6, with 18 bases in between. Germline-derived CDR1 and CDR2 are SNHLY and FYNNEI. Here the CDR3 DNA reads TGTGCCAGCACCCAAAACAGGACCCCCAATGGCTACACCTTC. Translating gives CASTQNRTPNGYTF.

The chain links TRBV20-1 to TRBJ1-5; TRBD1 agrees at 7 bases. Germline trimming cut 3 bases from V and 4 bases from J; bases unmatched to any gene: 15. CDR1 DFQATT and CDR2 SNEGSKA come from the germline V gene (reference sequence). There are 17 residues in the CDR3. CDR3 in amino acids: CSARAYSQTGRNQPQHF. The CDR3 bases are TGCAGTGCTAGGGCGTACTCCCAGACAGGGAGGAATCAGCCCCAGCATTTT.

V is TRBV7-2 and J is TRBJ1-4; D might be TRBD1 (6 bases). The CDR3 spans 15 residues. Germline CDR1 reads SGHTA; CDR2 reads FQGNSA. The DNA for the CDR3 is TGTGTCGGCAGCCCCGAGGGGGGTGGCGGTGAAAAACTGTTTTTT. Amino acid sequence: CVGSPEGGGGEKLFF. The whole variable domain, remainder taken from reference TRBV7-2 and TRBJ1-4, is GAGVSQSPSNKVTEKGKDVELRCDPISGHTALYWYRQSLGQGLEFLIYFQGNSAPDKSGLPSDRFSAERTGGSVSTLTIQRTQQEDSAVYLCVGSPEGGGGEKLFFGSGTQLSVL.

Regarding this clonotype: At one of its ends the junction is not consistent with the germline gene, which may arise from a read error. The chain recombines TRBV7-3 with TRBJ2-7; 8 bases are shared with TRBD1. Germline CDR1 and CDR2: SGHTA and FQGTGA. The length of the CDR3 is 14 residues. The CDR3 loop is CASSVTGQGYEQYF. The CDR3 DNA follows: TGTGCCAGCAGCGTAACAGGACAGGGTTACGAGCAGTACTTC.

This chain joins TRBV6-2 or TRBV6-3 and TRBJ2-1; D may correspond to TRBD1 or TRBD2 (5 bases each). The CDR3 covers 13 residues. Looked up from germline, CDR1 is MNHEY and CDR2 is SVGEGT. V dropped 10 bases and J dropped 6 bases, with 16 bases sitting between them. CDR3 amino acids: CAIGTPKSNEQFF. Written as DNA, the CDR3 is TGTGCCATCGGGACCCCGAAGTCCAATGAGCAGTTCTTC.

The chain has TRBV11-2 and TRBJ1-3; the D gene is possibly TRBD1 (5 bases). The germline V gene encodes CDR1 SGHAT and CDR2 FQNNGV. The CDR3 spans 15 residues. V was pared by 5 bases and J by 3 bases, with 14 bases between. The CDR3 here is CASSHFSQGGNTIYF. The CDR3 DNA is TGTGCCAGCAGCCACTTCTCCCAGGGTGGAAACACCATATATTTT.